This is a list of T cell receptor beta chains from one sample in a study. TCRdb passed the 5' RACE reads through MiXCR, listing each CDR3 protein once. The data hold nearly 55,000 distinct CDR3 sequences, with roughly 22% observed a single time. The sequenced material came from tumor-infiltrating naive CD4+ T cells sorted from the breast tumor. These receptors were taken from a female donor with breast cancer. The CDR3 runs from the conserved cysteine through the conserved F or W. A D gene is named only where the DNA matches it firmly. Clone size is shown for a subset of rows, as once, few, many or a class of expanded clone.

V: TRBV7-9; size: NA; J: TRBJ2-2; D: TRBD2; CDR3: CASSPSIAGGAGELFF; DNA: TGTGCCAGCAGCCCTTCCATAGCGGGGGGCGCCGGGGAGCTGTTTTTT
V: TRBV9; size: few; J: TRBJ1-1; D: NA; CDR3: CASSLSAGRENTEAFF; DNA: TGTGCCAGCAGCCTAAGCGCTGGCAGGGAGAACACTGAAGCTTTCTTT
V: TRBV12-3/TRBV12-4; size: few; J: TRBJ1-1; D: NA; CDR3: CASSPQVRGEAFF; DNA: TGTGCCAGCAGTCCACAAGTCAGGGGTGAAGCTTTCTTT
V: TRBV27; size: few; J: TRBJ1-2; D: NA; CDR3: CASSSGTINNYGYTF; DNA: TGTGCCAGCAGTTCTGGGACAATTAATAACTATGGCTACACCTTC
V: TRBV20-1; size: NA; J: TRBJ1-1; D: NA; CDR3: CSAGAGFTEAFF; DNA: TGCAGTGCCGGGGCAGGGTTTACTGAAGCTTTCTTT
V: TRBV28; size: once; J: TRBJ2-7; D: NA; CDR3: CATLLAAPYEQYF; DNA: TGTGCCACGCTACTTGCGGCACCCTACGAGCAGTACTTC
V: TRBV2; size: NA; J: TRBJ2-3; D: TRBD2; CDR3: CASSEASGRTDTQYF; DNA: TGTGCCAGCAGTGAAGCTAGCGGGAGAACAGATACGCAGTATTTT
V: TRBV5-1; size: NA; J: TRBJ2-3; D: TRBD2; CDR3: CASSLEGLGDTQYF; DNA: TGCGCCAGCAGCTTGGAGGGACTAGGGGATACGCAGTATTTT
V: TRBV28; size: few; J: TRBJ1-5; D: NA; CDR3: CASRFGQYSNQPQHF; DNA: TGTGCCAGCAGATTTGGACAGTATAGCAATCAGCCCCAGCATTTT
V: TRBV30; size: NA; J: TRBJ2-5; D: NA; CDR3: CAWSVRGRPVRETQYF; DNA: TGTGCCTGGAGTGTACGGGGCCGCCCGGTCCGAGAGACCCAGTACTTC
V: TRBV7-6; size: NA; J: TRBJ2-1; D: TRBD1; CDR3: CASSEQTGFDDEQFF; DNA: TGTGCCAGCAGCGAGCAGACAGGGTTCGACGATGAGCAGTTCTTC
V: TRBV20-1; size: NA; J: TRBJ1-5; D: NA; CDR3: CSARDGRVSNQPQHF; DNA: TGCAGTGCTAGAGATGGCAGGGTGAGCAATCAGCCCCAGCATTTT
V: TRBV7-2; size: few; J: TRBJ2-7; D: TRBD2; CDR3: CASSLWGGDEQYF; DNA: TGTGCCAGCAGCCTATGGGGGGGTGACGAGCAGTACTTC
V: TRBV6-1; size: NA; J: TRBJ1-2; D: NA; CDR3: CASSGYSDYGYTF; DNA: TGTGCTAGCAGTGGATATTCGGATTATGGCTACACCTTC
V: TRBV4-1; size: few; J: TRBJ2-3; D: TRBD1; CDR3: CASSVRGQGDTQYF; DNA: TGCGCCAGCAGCGTCAGGGGGCAAGGAGATACGCAGTATTTT
V: TRBV12-3/TRBV12-4; size: NA; J: TRBJ1-4; D: TRBD1; CDR3: CASSPDRAGNEKLFF; DNA: TGTGCCAGCAGCCCTGACAGGGCGGGTAATGAAAAACTGTTTTTT
V: TRBV7-9; size: few; J: TRBJ2-5; D: NA; CDR3: CASSLAQSETQYF; DNA: TGTGCCAGCAGCTTAGCACAGTCAGAGACCCAGTACTTC
V: TRBV7-6; size: few; J: TRBJ2-7; D: TRBD2; CDR3: CASSLGAAGVLEQYF; DNA: TGTGCCAGCAGCTTAGGAGCAGCGGGAGTACTAGAGCAGTACTTC
V: TRBV6-2/TRBV6-3; size: NA; J: TRBJ1-1; D: NA; CDR3: CASNSTGTLGTEAFF; DNA: TGTGCCAGCAATAGCACCGGGACCCTAGGGACTGAAGCTTTCTTT
V: TRBV5-1; size: few; J: TRBJ1-1; D: NA; CDR3: CASSATPNTEAFF; DNA: TGCGCCAGCAGCGCGACCCCGAACACTGAAGCTTTCTTT
V: TRBV29-1; size: few; J: TRBJ2-5; D: NA; CDR3: CSVLGLGRETQYF; DNA: TGCAGCGTCCTAGGGCTAGGGCGAGAGACCCAGTACTTC
V: TRBV7-2; size: NA; J: TRBJ1-1; D: NA; CDR3: CASSFSVDTEAFF; DNA: TGTGCCAGCAGCTTTTCCGTGGACACTGAAGCTTTCTTT
V: TRBV6-5; size: few; J: TRBJ1-1; D: NA; CDR3: CASSYLPPRDAPYEAFF; DNA: TGTGCCAGCAGTTACCTCCCCCCGCGGGACGCGCCCTATGAAGCTTTCTTT
V: TRBV4-2; size: NA; J: TRBJ2-5; D: NA; CDR3: CASSPEIDVQETQYF; DNA: TGTGCCAGCAGCCCAGAAATAGACGTCCAAGAGACCCAGTACTTC
V: TRBV29-1; size: many; J: TRBJ1-1; D: NA; CDR3: CSVVRGGAEAFF; DNA: TGCAGCGTTGTAAGGGGAGGCGCTGAAGCTTTCTTT